Each of the 3 T cell receptor beta chains below was sequenced from the same sample in a study of identical twins. TCRdb fed the 5' RACE reads into MiXCR, producing one record per CDR3 protein. This table holds 430,000 or so distinct CDR3 sequences, 20% to 25% found once. These data are also associated with another study on T cells expressing NK-cell markers.

Material for sequencing was CD4+ T cells sorted from blood. The receptors were gathered from a woman aged 18-30 years in good health.

The CDR3 region is CASSLSQGTGELFF. The CDR3 DNA sequence: TGCGCCAGCAGCCTTTCACAGGGTACCGGGGAGCTGTTTTTT. This chain joins TRBV4-3 and TRBJ2-2; D is perhaps TRBD1 (6 bases). Deletions cut 4 bases from V and 5 bases from J, with 11 bases between. The length of the CDR3 is 14 residues. Germline V gene sequence: CDR1 LGHNA, CDR2 YSLEER.

The gene calls are TRBV4-2 and TRBJ1-2; no clear D. The CDR3 has 15 amino acids. Looked up from germline, CDR1 is LGHNA and CDR2 is YNFKEQ. V gave up 0 bases and J gave up 2 bases, with 10 bases separating them. The CDR3 reads CASSQEATGNYGYTF. The CDR3 DNA is TGTGCCAGCAGCCAAGAAGCGACGGGAAACTATGGCTACACCTTC.

This clonotype was picked up a small number of times. The chain is built from TRBV6-6 and TRBJ2-1; no definite D call. Germline CDR1 and CDR2: MNHNY and SVGAGI (reference sequence). The CDR3 is 10 amino acids. Trimming took 4 bases from V and 9 from J, leaving 4 bases between them. CDR3 loop: CASSSGEQFF. The CDR3 DNA sequence: TGTGCCAGCAGTTCTGGTGAGCAGTTCTTC.